A selection of T cell receptor beta chains follows, all from one sample in a study of human T cells and chemical hapten exposure. TCRdb reanalysed the RACE reads using MiXCR and keeps one entry per CDR3 protein. The sample yields some 79,000 distinct CDR3 sequences, about 10% seen once. The starting material was whole blood, obtained in connection with sensitization to the hapten diphenylcyclopropenone (DPC). These receptor sequences come from a woman aged 45-60 years with alopecia areata. Some clones in this sample may be carry-over from other donors' samples. CDR3s include the opening cysteine and the closing phenylalanine or tryptophan. A D gene is named only where the DNA matches it firmly. Only some rows state a clone size, as once, few, many or a class for expanded clones.

CASSQSGTGSYEQYF TGCGCCAGCAGCCAATCCGGGACAGGGTCCTACGAGCAGTACTTC many TRBJ2-7 TRBV4-1 TRBD1
CASSPMPGQGRGNTEAFF TGTGCCAGCTCACCAATGCCCGGACAGGGAAGAGGGAACACTGAAGCTTTCTTT many TRBJ1-1 TRBV18 TRBD1
CASSLEGLLYEQYF TGTGCCAGCAGCTTAGAGGGACTCCTCTACGAGCAGTACTTC many TRBJ2-7 TRBV7-2 -
CASSQQGALGTEAFF TGTGCCAGCAGCCAACAGGGGGCTTTAGGCACTGAAGCTTTCTTT few TRBJ1-1 TRBV14 TRBD1
CASSFGFGETQYF TGTGCCAGCAGTTTCGGGTTTGGTGAGACCCAGTACTTC many TRBJ2-5 TRBV27 -
CSVGSSLNTGELFF TGCAGCGTTGGGTCCAGCTTGAACACCGGGGAGCTGTTTTTT - TRBJ2-2 TRBV29-1 -
CSARDVLAGAPNEQFF TGCAGTGCTAGAGATGTTCTAGCGGGAGCCCCCAATGAGCAGTTCTTC many TRBJ2-1 TRBV20-1 TRBD2
CASSFFGNEQFF TGTGCCAGCAGTTTCTTTGGGAATGAGCAGTTCTTC many TRBJ2-1 TRBV28 -
CASSSPKGASTDTQYF TGTGCCAGCAGCTCCCCCAAGGGGGCCAGCACAGATACGCAGTATTTT - TRBJ2-3 TRBV7-9 TRBD1
CASSQTTVSDSYF TGTGCCAGCAGCCAAACAACAGTATCGGACTCGTACTTC - TRBJ2-4 TRBV3-1 -
CASSFTSGRNHLVSPQETQYF TGTGCCAGCAGCTTCACTAGCGGGAGGAATCACCTGGTTTCTCCCCAAGAGACCCAGTACTTC - TRBJ2-5 TRBV7-8 TRBD2
CATSDPDWNEQFF TGTGCCACCAGTGACCCGGACTGGAATGAGCAGTTCTTC few TRBJ2-1 TRBV24-1 -
CSARARADANYGYTF TGCAGTGCTAGGGCTCGGGCGGACGCTAACTATGGCTACACCTTC many TRBJ1-2 TRBV20-1 -
CASSPGGVGYGYTF TGTGCCAGCTCACCTGGGGGGGTCGGCTATGGCTACACCTTC many TRBJ1-2 TRBV18 -
CASSRDRGQEQYF TGTGCCAGCAGTCGGGACAGGGGGCAAGAGCAGTACTTC many TRBJ2-7 TRBV5-4 TRBD1
CASSLPPPGELFF TGTGCCAGCAGTTTACCCCCACCCGGGGAGCTGTTTTTT - TRBJ2-2 TRBV28 -
CASSLTTGVEQFF TGTGCCAGCAGCTTAACGACAGGGGTCGAGCAGTTCTTC many TRBJ2-1 TRBV7-2 TRBD1
CASSPLPGQGNEQFF TGTGCCAGCTCACCCTTGCCCGGGCAGGGCAATGAGCAGTTCTTC many TRBJ2-1 TRBV18 -
CASSEQTVRNEQFF TGTGCCAGCAGTGAACAGACAGTTAGGAATGAGCAGTTCTTC many TRBJ2-1 TRBV25-1 -
CASSGTLRYEQYF TGTGCCAGCAGTGGAACACTTAGGTACGAGCAGTACTTC - TRBJ2-7 TRBV2 -
CASSLTGMSYEQYF TGTGCCAGCAGCTTAACAGGGATGTCCTACGAGCAGTACTTC many TRBJ2-7 TRBV11-2 -
CASSQERQADNEQFF TGCGCCAGCAGCCAAGAAAGACAGGCAGACAATGAGCAGTTCTTC many TRBJ2-1 TRBV4-1 -
CATQLSGANVLTF TGTGCCACACAGCTCTCTGGGGCCAACGTCCTGACTTTC - TRBJ2-6 TRBV19 -
CASSQVGNRGNSPLHF TGTGCCAGCAGCCAAGTTGGGAACAGGGGTAATTCACCCCTCCACTTT few TRBJ1-6 TRBV3-2 -
CSARRGDEQFF TGCAGTGCTAGGAGGGGCGATGAGCAGTTCTTC many TRBJ2-1 TRBV20-1 -
CASSQVGRPAEAFF TGCGCCAGCAGCCAGGTGGGAAGGCCCGCTGAAGCTTTCTTT many TRBJ1-1 TRBV4-1 -
CASRQRQGARYTF TGTGCCAGCAGGCAGCGGCAGGGGGCCCGCTACACCTTC few TRBJ1-2 TRBV12-3/TRBV12-4 TRBD1
CASSRDRVNADTQYF TGTGCCAGCAGTCGGGACAGGGTCAATGCAGATACGCAGTATTTT - TRBJ2-3 TRBV2 TRBD1
CASSWSGLAGGQETQYF TGTGCCAGCAGTTGGTCCGGACTAGCGGGAGGCCAAGAGACCCAGTACTTC few TRBJ2-5 TRBV6-6 TRBD2
CAWSHLQGAFGYTF TGTGCCTGGAGTCACTTACAGGGGGCGTTCGGCTACACCTTC many TRBJ1-2 TRBV30 TRBD1
CASSALIYEQYF TGTGCCAGCAGTGCCCTTATCTACGAGCAGTACTTC - TRBJ2-7 TRBV2 -
CAWSGGVSQETQYF TGTGCCTGGAGTGGGGGGGTCAGCCAAGAGACCCAGTACTTC many TRBJ2-5 TRBV30 -
CSVGGASNTEAFF TGCAGCGTTGGGGGGGCTTCGAACACTGAAGCTTTCTTT many TRBJ1-1 TRBV29-1 -
CASSRRTGGRAGELFF TGTGCCAGCAGCCGTAGGACAGGCGGTAGGGCCGGGGAGCTGTTTTTT - TRBJ2-2 TRBV6-5 TRBD1
CSARDGYYGYTF TGCAGTGCCAGAGACGGATACTATGGCTACACCTTC few TRBJ1-2 TRBV20-1 -
CASSYIGQSNQPQHF TGTGCCAGCAGTTACATAGGACAGAGCAATCAGCCCCAGCATTTT - TRBJ1-5 TRBV28 -
CSASPGQPQHF TGCAGTGCATCGCCGGGGCAGCCCCAGCATTTT many TRBJ1-5 TRBV20-1 -
CASSFYRISGANVLTF TGTGCCAGCAGTTTCTACAGAATTTCTGGGGCCAACGTCCTGACTTTC few TRBJ2-6 TRBV12-3/TRBV12-4 -
CASSLGKAQYF TGTGCCAGCAGCTTAGGGAAGGCCCAGTACTTC many TRBJ2-5 TRBV7-6 -
CSARVGLAGQETQYF TGCAGTGCTAGAGTAGGACTAGCGGGACAAGAGACCCAGTACTTC few TRBJ2-5 TRBV20-1 TRBD2
CSVGVRSFSTDTQYF TGCAGCGTTGGGGTCCGAAGTTTTAGCACAGATACGCAGTATTTT many TRBJ2-3 TRBV29-1 -